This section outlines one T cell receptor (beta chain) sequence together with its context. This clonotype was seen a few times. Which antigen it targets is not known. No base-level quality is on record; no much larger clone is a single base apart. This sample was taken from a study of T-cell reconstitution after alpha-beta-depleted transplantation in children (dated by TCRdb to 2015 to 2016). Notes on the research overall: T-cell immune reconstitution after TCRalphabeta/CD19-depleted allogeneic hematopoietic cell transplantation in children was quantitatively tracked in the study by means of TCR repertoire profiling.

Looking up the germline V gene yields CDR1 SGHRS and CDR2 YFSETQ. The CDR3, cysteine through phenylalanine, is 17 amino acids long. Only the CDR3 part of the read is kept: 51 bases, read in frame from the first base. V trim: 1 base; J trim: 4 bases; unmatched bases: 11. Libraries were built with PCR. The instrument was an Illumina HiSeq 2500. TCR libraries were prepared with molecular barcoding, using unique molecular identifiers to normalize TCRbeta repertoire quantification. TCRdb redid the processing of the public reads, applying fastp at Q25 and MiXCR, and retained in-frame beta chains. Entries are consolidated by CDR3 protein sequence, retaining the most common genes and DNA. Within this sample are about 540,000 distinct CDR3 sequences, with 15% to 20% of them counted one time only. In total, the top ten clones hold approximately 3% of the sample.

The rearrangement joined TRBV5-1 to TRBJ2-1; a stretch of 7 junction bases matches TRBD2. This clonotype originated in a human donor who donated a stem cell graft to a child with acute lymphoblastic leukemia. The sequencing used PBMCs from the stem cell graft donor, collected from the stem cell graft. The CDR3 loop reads CASSLRREAPIYNEQFF. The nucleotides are TGCGCCAGCAGCTTGCGACGGGAGGCCCCCATATACAATGAGCAGTTCTTC.